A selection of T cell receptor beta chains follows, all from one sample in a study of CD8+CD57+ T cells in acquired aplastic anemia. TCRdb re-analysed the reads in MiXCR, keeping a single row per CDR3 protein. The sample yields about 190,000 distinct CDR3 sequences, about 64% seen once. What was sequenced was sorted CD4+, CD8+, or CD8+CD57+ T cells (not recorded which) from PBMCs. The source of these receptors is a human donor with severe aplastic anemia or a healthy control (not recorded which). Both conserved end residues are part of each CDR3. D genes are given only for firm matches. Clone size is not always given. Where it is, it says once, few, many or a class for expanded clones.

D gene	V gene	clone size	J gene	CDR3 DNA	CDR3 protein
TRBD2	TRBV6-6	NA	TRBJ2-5	TGTGCCAGCAGCCGACTAGCGGGAGGGGACCAAGAGACCCAGTACTTC	CASSRLAGGDQETQYF
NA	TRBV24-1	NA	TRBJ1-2	TGTGCCACCAGTGATCATCATGACGGCTATGGCTACACCTTC	CATSDHHDGYGYTF
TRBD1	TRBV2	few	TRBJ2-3	TGTGCCAGCAGTGGGCAGGGGGCCACAGATACGCAGTATTTT	CASSGQGATDTQYF
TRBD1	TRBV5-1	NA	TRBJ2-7	TGTGCCAGCAGCCCGATCCAGGGGGCGCCCTACGAGCAGTACTTC	CASSPIQGAPYEQYF
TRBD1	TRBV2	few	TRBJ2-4	TGTGCCAGCAGTGATGGACAGGGTCGGCCCAAAAACATTCAGTACTTC	CASSDGQGRPKNIQYF
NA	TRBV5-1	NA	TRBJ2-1	TGCGCCAGCAGCTTGGATACCCACAATGAGCAGTTCTTC	CASSLDTHNEQFF
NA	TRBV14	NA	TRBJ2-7	TGTGCCAGTAGCCCCGGGATTACCTACGAGCAGTACTTC	CASSPGITYEQYF
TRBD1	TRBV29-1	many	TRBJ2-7	TGCAGCGTTTACGGACAGGGGGCCTACGAGCAGTACTTC	CSVYGQGAYEQYF
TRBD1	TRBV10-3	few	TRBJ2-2	TGTGCCATCAGACCCGGGACAGGGCTCAACACCGGGGAGCTGTTTTTT	CAIRPGTGLNTGELFF
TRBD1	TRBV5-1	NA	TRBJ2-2	TGCGCCAGCAGCCCACAGGGGACCGGGGAGCTGTTTTTT	CASSPQGTGELFF
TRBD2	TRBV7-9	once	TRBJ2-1	TGTGCCAGCAGCCTGACTAGCGGGAACTCCTACAATGAGCAGTTCTTC	CASSLTSGNSYNEQFF
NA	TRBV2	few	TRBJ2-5	TGTGCCAGCGGACAGAACTTAGGGGCCCAGTACTTC	CASGQNLGAQYF
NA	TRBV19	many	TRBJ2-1	TGTGCCAGTAGTATTGCCGGGGTGGGATACAATGAGCAGTTCTTC	CASSIAGVGYNEQFF
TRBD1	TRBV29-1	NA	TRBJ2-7	TGCAGCGTAGGGGACAGGGCTGTCTTCGAGCAGTACTTC	CSVGDRAVFEQYF
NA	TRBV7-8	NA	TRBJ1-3	TGTGCCAGCAGCGCAAGTGTAGGGGCGGAGTATAAGGCCCGAAACACCATATATTTT	CASSASVGAEYKARNTIYF
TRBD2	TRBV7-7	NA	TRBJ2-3	TGTGCTAGCAGCTTATACGGGACTAGCGGGAGGGCCATCGCAGATACGCAGTATTTT	CASSLYGTSGRAIADTQYF
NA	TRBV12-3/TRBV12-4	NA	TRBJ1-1	TGTGCCAGCAGGGACGAAGCGAGAGGCACTGAAGCTTTCTTT	CASRDEARGTEAFF
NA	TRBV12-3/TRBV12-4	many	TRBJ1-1	TGTGCCAGCAGTGCCGTAGGGCAGTCCACTGAAGCTTTCTTT	CASSAVGQSTEAFF
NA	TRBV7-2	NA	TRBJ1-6	TGTGCCAGCAGCTTAGGAGGCAGGGTTGCCTATAATTCACCCCTCCACTTT	CASSLGGRVAYNSPLHF
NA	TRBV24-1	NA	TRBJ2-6	TGTGCCGCCAGCATGGACAGCTCTGGGGCCAACGTCCTGACTTTC	CAASMDSSGANVLTF
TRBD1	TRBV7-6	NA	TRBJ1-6	TGTGCCAGCAGCGCCGTGACAGGGGGCGGGTGGTCACCCCTCCACTTT	CASSAVTGGGWSPLHF
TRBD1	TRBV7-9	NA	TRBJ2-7	TGTGCCAGCAGCCAACGACAGGGGGCTGGTTACGAGCAGTACTTC	CASSQRQGAGYEQYF
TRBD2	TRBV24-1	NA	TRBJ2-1	TGTGCCACCAGTGGTAAGTCTAGCGGCACCAGACTAGCTAATGAGCAGTTCTTC	CATSGKSSGTRLANEQFF
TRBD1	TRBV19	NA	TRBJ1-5	TGTGCCAGTAGTACGACAGGGGTTGGCAATCAGCCCCAGCATTTT	CASSTTGVGNQPQHF
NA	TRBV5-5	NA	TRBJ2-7	TGTGCCAGCAGCTTGGTTCCAGTCGTCGAGCAGTACTTC	CASSLVPVVEQYF
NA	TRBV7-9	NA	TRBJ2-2	TGCGCCAGCAGCTTGGGGGCCCCGACTAGCGGGGAGCTGTTTTTT	CASSLGAPTSGELFF
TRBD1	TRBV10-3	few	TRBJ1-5	TGTGCCATCAGAGACAGGGAAGATCAGCCCCAGCATTTT	CAIRDREDQPQHF
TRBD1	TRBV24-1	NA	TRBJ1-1	TGTGCCACCAGTGATTCCAAAGCCGGGACAGCGGAAGCTTTCTTT	CATSDSKAGTAEAFF
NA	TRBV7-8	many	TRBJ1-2	TGTGCCAGCAGCTCGAATAGACGACAGGCTAACTATGGCTACACCTTC	CASSSNRRQANYGYTF
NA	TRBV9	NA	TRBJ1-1	TGTGCCAGCAGCGTACCCCGGCCTGAAGCTTTCTTT	CASSVPRPEAFF
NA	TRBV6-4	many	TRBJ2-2	TGTGCCAGCAGTACCCTAATGGGGAAAAGGGCCGGGGAGCTGTTTTTT	CASSTLMGKRAGELFF
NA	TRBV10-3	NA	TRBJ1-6	TGTGCCACGGGGGAAACAACCTCTCCTTCACCCCTCCACTTT	CATGETTSPSPLHF
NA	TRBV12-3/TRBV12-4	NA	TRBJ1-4	TGTGCCAGCAGGAAAGTGATCGGGACAACTAATGAGAAACTGTTTTTT	CASRKVIGTTNEKLFF
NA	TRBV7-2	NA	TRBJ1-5	TGTGCCAGCAGCTTAATGGGGGGTAGCAATCAGCCCCAGCATTTT	CASSLMGGSNQPQHF
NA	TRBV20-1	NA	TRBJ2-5	TGCAGTGCTAGAGACCAGGGGCCTACCCAGTACTTC	CSARDQGPTQYF
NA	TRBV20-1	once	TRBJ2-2	TGCAGTGCCCCAATAGGTTCGAACACCGGGGAGCTGTTTTTT	CSAPIGSNTGELFF
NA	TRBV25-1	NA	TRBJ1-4	TGTGCCAGCAGCTCCGATTTCGAACTGTTTTTT	CASSSDFELFF
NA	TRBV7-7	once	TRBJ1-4	TGTGCTAGCAGCTCCCTCAATGAAAAACTGTTTTTT	CASSSLNEKLFF
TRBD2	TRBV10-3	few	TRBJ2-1	TGTGCCATCAGTGAGTCTGGCGGGAGGAGTACACATGAGCAGTTCTTC	CAISESGGRSTHEQFF
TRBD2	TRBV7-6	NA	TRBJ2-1	TGTGCAGCGGGGGCGGGAGGGCCCGCTGAGCAGTTCTTC	CAAGAGGPAEQFF
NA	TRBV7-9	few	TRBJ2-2	TGTGCCAGCAGCTTAGATCAGATAGGAGGGGGCCGCACCGGGGAGCTGTTTTTT	CASSLDQIGGGRTGELFF
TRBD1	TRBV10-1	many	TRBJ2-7	TGCGCCAGGATCGGGACAGTTGCCTACGAGCAGTACTTC	CARIGTVAYEQYF
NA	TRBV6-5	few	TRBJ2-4	TGTGCCAGCAGTTACTCCCAGGGTCACGGCATTCAGTACTTC	CASSYSQGHGIQYF
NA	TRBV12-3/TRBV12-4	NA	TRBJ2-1	TGTGCATCCCGTAAAGGGTCATTTTACAATGAGCAGTTCTTC	CASRKGSFYNEQFF
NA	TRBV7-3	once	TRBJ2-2	TGTGCCAGCAGCTTACAGGGGGAGGTCACCGGGGAGCTGTTTTTT	CASSLQGEVTGELFF
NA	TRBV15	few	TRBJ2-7	TGTGCCACCAGCAGGGTAGGACCGACTGGGGTCATTTTCTACGAGCAGTACTTC	CATSRVGPTGVIFYEQYF
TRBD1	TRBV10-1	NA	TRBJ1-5	TGCGCCAGCAGTACACGGGCGGACAGGGACGGTCATCAGCCCCAGCATTTT	CASSTRADRDGHQPQHF
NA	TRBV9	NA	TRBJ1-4	TGTGCCAGCAGCCCGCTCCCAGCGGTAGGTGAAAAACTGTTTTTT	CASSPLPAVGEKLFF
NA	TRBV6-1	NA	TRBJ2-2	TGTGCCAGCAGTGAAGTCGGGGCGGCCGGGGAGCTGTTTTTT	CASSEVGAAGELFF
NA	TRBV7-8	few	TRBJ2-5	TGTGCCAGCAGCTTAGTCAACGGGGAGCCCCAGTACTTC	CASSLVNGEPQYF
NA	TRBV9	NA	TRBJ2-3	TGTGCCAGCAGCGTTTATGCAACTAGTGGGAGCACAGATACGCAGTATTTT	CASSVYATSGSTDTQYF
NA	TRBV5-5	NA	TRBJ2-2	TGTGCCAGCAGCTTGGCCGAGTGGGCGAACACCGGGGAGCTGTTTTTT	CASSLAEWANTGELFF
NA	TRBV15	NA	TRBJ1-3	TGTGCCACCAGCAGAGGACTGGGAATCTCTGGAAACACCATATATTTT	CATSRGLGISGNTIYF
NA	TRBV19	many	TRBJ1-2	TGTGCCAGTAGTATACGAGAAGGGGTCCTCAGTCTGGGCTATGGCTACACCTTC	CASSIREGVLSLGYGYTF
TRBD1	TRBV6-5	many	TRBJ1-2	TGTGCCAGCAGTTACTCACAGGGGGCGCGGTATGGCTACACCTTC	CASSYSQGARYGYTF